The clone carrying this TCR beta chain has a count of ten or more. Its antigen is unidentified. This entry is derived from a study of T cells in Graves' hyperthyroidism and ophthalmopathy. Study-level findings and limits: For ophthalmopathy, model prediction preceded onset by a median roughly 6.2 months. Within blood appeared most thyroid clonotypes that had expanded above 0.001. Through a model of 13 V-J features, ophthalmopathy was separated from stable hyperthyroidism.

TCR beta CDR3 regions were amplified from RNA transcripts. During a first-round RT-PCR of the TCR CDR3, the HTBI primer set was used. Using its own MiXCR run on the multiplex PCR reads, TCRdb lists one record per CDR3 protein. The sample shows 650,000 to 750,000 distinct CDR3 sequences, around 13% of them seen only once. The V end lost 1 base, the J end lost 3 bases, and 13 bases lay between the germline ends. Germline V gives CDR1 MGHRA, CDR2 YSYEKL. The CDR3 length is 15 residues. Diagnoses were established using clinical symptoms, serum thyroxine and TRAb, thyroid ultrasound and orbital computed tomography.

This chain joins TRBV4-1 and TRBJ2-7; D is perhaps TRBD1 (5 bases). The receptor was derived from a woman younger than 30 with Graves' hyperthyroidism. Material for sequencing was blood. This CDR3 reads CASSQVVAGLYEQYF. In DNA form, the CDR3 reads TGCGCCAGCAGCCAAGTTGTAGCAGGGCTCTACGAGCAGTACTTC.